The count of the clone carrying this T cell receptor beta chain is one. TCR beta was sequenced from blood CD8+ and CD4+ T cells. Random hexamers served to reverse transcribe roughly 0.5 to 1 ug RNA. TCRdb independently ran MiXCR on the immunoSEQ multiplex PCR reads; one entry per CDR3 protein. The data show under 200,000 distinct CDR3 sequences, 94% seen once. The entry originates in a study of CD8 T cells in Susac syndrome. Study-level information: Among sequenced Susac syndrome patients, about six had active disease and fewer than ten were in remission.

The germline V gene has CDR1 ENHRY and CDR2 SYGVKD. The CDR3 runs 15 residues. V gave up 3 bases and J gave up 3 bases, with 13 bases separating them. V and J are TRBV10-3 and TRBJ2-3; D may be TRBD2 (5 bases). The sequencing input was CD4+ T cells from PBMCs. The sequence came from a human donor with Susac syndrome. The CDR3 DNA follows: TGTGCCATCAGTGATGGCTTATCGGGGACAGATACGCAGTATTTT. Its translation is CAISDGLSGTDTQYF.